Each of the 5 T cell receptor beta chains below was sequenced from the same sample in a study of T cells in tumors after PD-1 blockade. Assay used: immunoSEQ multiplex PCR; TCRdb lists only in-frame clones, some missing. The table has roughly 14,000 clones, roughly 80% seen once. This specimen was PBMCs, taken after anti-PD-1 treatment. These receptors were collected from a human donor with basal cell carcinoma.

This CDR3 is CASSLGTEITGNTIYF. CDR3 nucleotides: TGTGCCAGCAGCTTAGGGACAGAGATTACTGGAAACACCATATATTTT. The genes are TRBV7-9 and TRBJ1-3; tentatively, D is TRBD1 (6 bases). This CDR3 comprises 16 residues. Trimming took off 1 base at V and 2 bases at J, with 12 bases between the two ends. The germline gives CDR1 SEHNR, CDR2 FQNEAQ (reference sequence).

Remarks on this clone: At the DNA level, this CDR3 is encoded by other sequences in the same sample as well. The chain combines TRBV6-6 with TRBJ1-1, with TRBD1 matching over 8 bases. With 2 bases clipped from V and 1 base from J, the junction kept 0 bases outside the gene matches. Germline lookup yields CDR1 MNHNY and CDR2 SVGAGI (reference sequence). The CDR3 contains 14 residues. The CDR3 bases are TGTGCCAGCAGTTACCAGGGGGCGAACACTGAAGCTTTCTTT. It translates to CASSYQGANTEAFF.

The chain combines TRBV28 with TRBJ1-3; 12 bases are shared with TRBD1. Germline V lookup: CDR1 MDHEN, CDR2 SYDVKM. The CDR3 totals 16 residues. V dropped 2 bases and J dropped 5; count of bases not matched to a gene: 4. The CDR3 sequence is CASSLTGTGGRNTIYF. CDR3 sequence (DNA): TGTGCCAGCAGTTTAACCGGGACAGGGGGCAGAAACACCATATATTTT.

Only a few counts were recorded for this clone. The chain joins TRBV5-1 to TRBJ2-1; the D gene is possibly TRBD2 (6 bases). The CDR3 runs to 16 residues. Germline V lookup: CDR1 SGHRS, CDR2 YFSETQ. V shed 0 bases and J shed 0 bases, with 10 bases lying between them. Here the CDR3 reads CASSLVAGSSYNEQFF. Written as DNA, the CDR3 is TGCGCCAGCAGCTTGGTTGCGGGGAGCTCCTACAATGAGCAGTTCTTC.

V and J are TRBV29-1 and TRBJ1-2, with a possible D match to TRBD1 (6 bases). The CDR3 is 13 amino acids. Trimming stripped 7 bases from V and 0 bases from J, with 12 bases between. Germline assignment: CDR1 SQVTM and CDR2 ANQGSEA. CDR3 loop: CSAGQRSNYGYTF. In DNA form, the CDR3 reads TGCAGCGCCGGACAGAGATCTAACTATGGCTACACCTTC.